This is a list of T cell receptor beta chains from one sample in a study of blood T cell repertoires in COVID-19. Measured with immunoSEQ multiplex PCR; TCRdb has only the in-frame clones, and not every one. This table holds about 120,000 clones, around 80% found once. Sequences were obtained from peripheral blood. The receptors come from a man aged 60 to 75 with active or convalescent COVID-19. The CDR3 runs from the conserved cysteine through the conserved F or W. D genes are given only for firm matches. For some rows the clone size is stated as once, few or many, or as a class when expanded; others skip it.

v_call,d_call,clone_size,j_call,cdr3_nt,cdr3_aa
TRBV7-9,.,.,TRBJ2-5,TGTGCCAGCAGCACCCCCTCCCTAGAGTCTCGGGAGACCCAGTACTTC,CASSTPSLESRETQYF
TRBV21-1,.,.,TRBJ2-7,TGTGCCAGCAGCAAAGTGTACAATTGGGACAGCACCTACGAGCAGTACTTC,CASSKVYNWDSTYEQYF
TRBV5-1,.,.,TRBJ2-6,TGCGCCAGCAGCCTGTTAGGTAGCGGTTCCTTCGGGGCCAACGTCCTGACTTTC,CASSLLGSGSFGANVLTF
TRBV19,.,once,TRBJ1-4,TGTGCCAGTAGTCTTCGACAGGCTAATGAAAAACTGTTTTTT,CASSLRQANEKLFF
TRBV5-1,.,.,TRBJ2-3,TGCGCCAGCAGAGTGGTGGCAGAAGATACGCAGTATTTT,CASRVVAEDTQYF
TRBV29-1,.,.,TRBJ2-6,TGCAGCGTTGCCGAGTCTGGGGCCAACGTCCTGACTTTC,CSVAESGANVLTF
TRBV4-1,.,.,TRBJ1-5,TGCGCCAGCAGCGGAGGATGGCAGGGGCGGGTAGCCCAGCATTTT,CASSGGWQGRVAQHF
TRBV4-3,.,once,TRBJ2-5,TGCGCCAGCAGCCAAGATCAAGAGGGAGGACGGGAGACCCAGTACTTC,CASSQDQEGGRETQYF
TRBV14,TRBD1,once,TRBJ2-6,TGTGCCAGCAGCCGACAGGGGGGGATAGACGTCCTGACTTTC,CASSRQGGIDVLTF
TRBV7-6,.,few,TRBJ1-6,TGTGCCAGCAGCCTGAAGAGCTCCTATAATTCACCCCTCCACTTT,CASSLKSSYNSPLHF
TRBV7-6,.,.,TRBJ2-3,TGTGCCAGCAGCCTTATATTGCGAGATACGCAGTATTTT,CASSLILRDTQYF
TRBV15,TRBD1,.,TRBJ1-2,TGTGCCACCAGCAGAGACAACAGGGGGAACTATGGCTACACCTTC,CATSRDNRGNYGYTF
TRBV5-1,TRBD2,.,TRBJ2-1,TGCGCCAGCAGCTTGGCCGGTAGCGGGAGTTTTAATGAGCAGTTCTTC,CASSLAGSGSFNEQFF
TRBV30,TRBD1,.,TRBJ2-4,TGTGCCTGGAGTGCCGACAGGGGGCCGGACAAAAACATTCAGTACTTC,CAWSADRGPDKNIQYF
TRBV3-1/TRBV3-2,.,.,TRBJ2-7,TGTGCCAGCAGAGATGCCGGGTCAAGGAACGAGCAGTACTTC,CASRDAGSRNEQYF
TRBV4-3,TRBD2,.,TRBJ2-1,TGCGCCAGCAGCCAAGTCTTCGGCGGGAGGGATGAGCAGTTCTTC,CASSQVFGGRDEQFF
TRBV21-1,.,.,TRBJ2-1,TGTGCCAGCAGCGCACTAGCGGGAGGCTACAATGAGCAGTTCTTC,CASSALAGGYNEQFF
TRBV3-1/TRBV3-2,.,.,TRBJ2-7,TGTGCCAGCAGCCAAGACTCCGGCGAGCAGTACTTC,CASSQDSGEQYF
TRBV4-1,.,.,TRBJ1-3,TGCGCCAGCAGCCAAATCCGGGGGTACGCCATATATTTT,CASSQIRGYAIYF
TRBV14,TRBD2,once,TRBJ2-5,TGTGCCAGCAGCGGAACTAGCGCCTTCCAGTACTTC,CASSGTSAFQYF
TRBV7-6,TRBD1,.,TRBJ2-2,TGTGCCAGCAGCAGCGGGACAGGGGGCAGGACCGGGGAGCTGTTTTTT,CASSSGTGGRTGELFF
TRBV19,.,once,TRBJ2-3,TGTGCCAGTAGCCCTGGGACTTCCCGGTCGGCAGATACGCAGTATTTT,CASSPGTSRSADTQYF
TRBV11-2,.,.,TRBJ2-1,TGTGCCAGCAGCGCCCTAGGTAATACCTACAATGAGCAGTTCTTC,CASSALGNTYNEQFF
TRBV9,TRBD2,.,TRBJ2-3,TGTGCCAGCAGCGTAGCTGCAGGAGTGTGGAGTAGCGGGAGAACAGATACGCAGTATTTT,CASSVAAGVWSSGRTDTQYF
TRBV7-2,.,few,TRBJ2-7,TGTGCCAGCAGCTTAGCGGGGTTAGCGACCTCCGAGCAGTACTTC,CASSLAGLATSEQYF
TRBV18,.,.,TRBJ1-1,TGTGCCAGCTCACCACCAAAGGGGAACTCTGAAGCTTTCTTT,CASSPPKGNSEAFF
TRBV6-5,.,.,TRBJ2-7,TGTGCCAGCAGTCCATTCCCCCAGGGTTACGAGCAGTACTTC,CASSPFPQGYEQYF
TRBV7-8,.,.,TRBJ2-4,TGTGCCAGCAGCTTAGCCCGGGGAAACATTCAGTACTTC,CASSLARGNIQYF
TRBV7-9,TRBD2,.,TRBJ2-7,TGTGCCAGCAGCTCAAGCGGGAGCTCCTACGAGCAGTACTTC,CASSSSGSSYEQYF
TRBV6-2/TRBV6-3,TRBD2,few,TRBJ2-1,TGTGCCAGCAGTTACCCGACTAGCGGGAGTTACAATGAGCAGTTCTTC,CASSYPTSGSYNEQFF
TRBV6-5,TRBD1,few,TRBJ2-7,TGTGCCAGCAGTTACTCGAGACAGGGCTACGAGCAGTACTTC,CASSYSRQGYEQYF
TRBV7-2,TRBD2,.,TRBJ2-7,TGTGCCAGCAGACGGACTAGCGGGAGCTACGAGCAGTACTTC,CASRRTSGSYEQYF
TRBV19,TRBD1,.,TRBJ2-2,TGTGCCAGTAGTATCCGGACAGGGACGGGGACCGGGGAGCTGTTTTTT,CASSIRTGTGTGELFF
TRBV19,TRBD1,few,TRBJ2-2,TGTGCCAGTAGTATATCCCCCCTGCAGGGGGTTCCCACCGGGGAGCTGTTTTTT,CASSISPLQGVPTGELFF
TRBV19,TRBD1,few,TRBJ2-7,TGTGCCAGTAGTCTACCGGGACAGGGATTTAACGAGCAGTACTTC,CASSLPGQGFNEQYF
TRBV4-1,TRBD1,.,TRBJ2-5,TGCGCCAGCAGCTCACAGGGGTACCAAGAGACCCAGTACTTC,CASSSQGYQETQYF
TRBV11-3,.,.,TRBJ2-7,TGTGCCAGCAGCTTAGAGGGGGCTCAGGACGAGCAGTACTTC,CASSLEGAQDEQYF
TRBV7-2,.,.,TRBJ2-7,TGTGCCAGCAGACAGTCTAACAGCCCTGGGGAGCAGTACTTC,CASRQSNSPGEQYF
TRBV19,.,.,TRBJ1-6,TGTGCCAGTAGTATAGGGGTCCCAGGGATGCAGAATTCACCCCTCCACTTT,CASSIGVPGMQNSPLHF
TRBV18,TRBD2,few,TRBJ2-7,TGTGCCAGCTCACCAGTCCGGGAGGGTAGTTACGAGCAGTACTTC,CASSPVREGSYEQYF
TRBV18,TRBD1,.,TRBJ1-1,TGTGCCAGCTCACCAAGCACAGGGGATAACACTGAAGCTTTCTTT,CASSPSTGDNTEAFF
TRBV3-1/TRBV3-2,TRBD1,.,TRBJ2-1,TGTGCCAGCAGACCCTCCGGGACAGGGCCCTACAATGAGCAGTTCTTC,CASRPSGTGPYNEQFF
TRBV9,TRBD1,.,TRBJ1-2,TGTGCCAGCAGCGCAGGACCGGGACAGGGGGCTCTTGGCTATGGCTACACCTTC,CASSAGPGQGALGYGYTF
TRBV18,.,.,TRBJ2-1,TGTGCCAGCCCCGTGGGGCCGTCTCCTGGACCCAATGAGCAGTTCTTC,CASPVGPSPGPNEQFF
TRBV7-3,.,.,TRBJ2-1,TGTGCCAGCAGCTTATCGTCGGTAAATGAGCAGTTCTTC,CASSLSSVNEQFF
TRBV9,.,.,TRBJ2-1,TGTGCCAGCAGCGCCGGGGACAACCGGATCAATGAGCAGTTCTTC,CASSAGDNRINEQFF
TRBV6-5,.,.,TRBJ2-3,TGTGCCAGCAAGACGGAGGATACGCAGTATTTT,CASKTEDTQYF
TRBV5-5,TRBD2,.,TRBJ2-2,TGTGCCAGCAGCTGGGGTGGCGGGAGGAACACCGGGGAGCTGTTTTTT,CASSWGGGRNTGELFF
TRBV4-3,.,.,TRBJ2-2,TGCGCCAGCAGCCTGACGACAGGTACGGCCGGGGAGCTGTTTTTT,CASSLTTGTAGELFF
TRBV19,.,.,TRBJ2-7,TGTGCCAGTAGTATAGGGACCGCGGGCGGCGAGCAGTACTTC,CASSIGTAGGEQYF
TRBV11-2,TRBD2,.,TRBJ2-7,TGTGCCAGCAGCTTCCCACTAGCGGGGCCATACGAGCAGTACTTC,CASSFPLAGPYEQYF
TRBV7-9,.,once,TRBJ2-7,TGTGCCAGCAGCCTGATGACAGGACCCTACGAGCAGTACTTC,CASSLMTGPYEQYF
TRBV5-1,.,.,TRBJ1-4,TGCGCCAGCAGCTTGGCGGGGGGGCTTAGGGAAAAACTGTTTTTT,CASSLAGGLREKLFF
TRBV2,.,.,TRBJ2-5,TGTGCCAGCCGAGCCCTAGCGAAAAGGGGAGAGACCCAGTACTTC,CASRALAKRGETQYF